These 30 T cell receptor beta chains were all obtained from the same sample, sequenced in a study of cytomegalovirus exposure and HLA in healthy donors. Both 60 Vbeta primers and 13 Jbeta primers went into the PCR. This table comes from immunoSEQ multiplex PCR, and its TCRdb copy is limited to in-frame clones, with some not included. This table holds 130,000 or so clones, roughly three fifths found once. The specimen sequenced was PBMCs. The origin of the receptors is an older woman in good health and CMV-seronegative.

V usage is TRBV6-5 and J usage is TRBJ2-5, with 9 positions matching TRBD1. Trimming at V came to 6 bases and at J to 4 bases, leaving 9 bases not matched to a gene. The CDR3 has 15 amino acids. CDR1 and CDR2 from the germline V gene are MNHEY and SVGAGI. This CDR3 reads CASRPLTGGRETQYF. Here the CDR3 DNA reads TGTGCCAGCAGACCCCTTACAGGGGGCAGAGAGACCCAGTACTTC.

The chain recombines TRBV27 with TRBJ1-2; TRBD1 might be the D (5 bases). V was cut by 3 bases and J by 0 bases, with 8 bases left in between. The CDR3 has 14 amino acids. Germline CDR1 and CDR2: MNHEY and SMNVEV (reference sequence). The CDR3 loop is CASSLAGPNYGYTF. The CDR3, as DNA: TGTGCCAGCAGTTTGGCAGGGCCTAACTATGGCTACACCTTC.

V is TRBV4-1 and J is TRBJ1-2, with TRBD1 matching 8 bases. Per germline, CDR1 MGHRA and CDR2 YSYEKL. CDR3 length equals 15 residues. Trimming at V came to 5 bases and at J to 4 bases, leaving 9 bases not matched to a gene. CDR3 sequence (DNA): TGCGCCAGCAGCTCACCGGACAGGGCCCGCTATGGCTACACCTTC. Residues: CASSSPDRARYGYTF.

The chain carries TRBV9 and TRBJ1-1, with 7 bases lining up with TRBD1. There are 15 residues in the CDR3. V trimming: 4 bases; J trimming: 5 bases; junction bases outside the gene matches: 11. The germline V gene has CDR1 SGDLS and CDR2 YYNGEE. The CDR3 is CASSPIPQGGTEAFF. In DNA form, the CDR3 reads TGTGCCAGCAGCCCCATTCCCCAGGGGGGAACTGAAGCTTTCTTT.

The chain couples TRBV7-2 to TRBJ2-7; maybe TRBD2 (5 bases). V was clipped by 0 bases and J by 2 bases, with 5 bases between them. Germline CDR1 SGHTA, CDR2 FQGNSA. The CDR3 totals 13 residues. The CDR3 sequence: CASSLATTYEQYF. The CDR3 nucleotides are TGTGCCAGCAGCTTAGCGACTACCTACGAGCAGTACTTC.

This clone appeared a few times. The rearrangement uses TRBV5-4 and TRBJ2-1; possibly TRBD2 for D (7 bases). The V end lost 4 bases, the J end lost 5 bases, and 10 bases lay between the germline ends. Germline loops: CDR1 SGHNT, CDR2 YYREEE (reference sequence). The CDR3 runs 13 residues. Here the CDR3 reads CASSRGADNEQFF. The CDR3 nucleotides read TGTGCCAGCAGCCGGGGGGCGGACAATGAGCAGTTCTTC.

The chain has TRBV7-2 and TRBJ2-1; 7 bases line up with TRBD2. Germline assignment: CDR1 SGHTA and CDR2 FQGNSA. Trimming cost V 5 bases and J 4 bases; bases outside gene matches: 11. This CDR3 has 16 amino acids. DNA for the CDR3: TGTGCCAGCAGCGCCCCGGCGGGAGTACGATACAATGAGCAGTTCTTC. Translation gives CASSAPAGVRYNEQFF.

This clone was picked up a small number of times. The chain carries TRBV5-1 and TRBJ2-2, with 12 bases that match TRBD2. The germline gives CDR1 SGHRS, CDR2 YFSETQ. V shed 0 bases and J 6 bases; nucleotides not matched to a gene: 3. CDR3 length: 16 amino acids. The CDR3 spells CASSLGLAGDAGELFF. For the CDR3, the DNA is TGCGCCAGCAGCTTGGGACTAGCGGGAGACGCCGGGGAGCTGTTTTTT.

This sequence joins TRBV5-4 and TRBJ2-5, with 7 bases that match TRBD1. The CDR3 contains 13 residues. V lost 4 bases, J lost 9 bases, and 9 bases stayed unmatched. Per the germline V gene, CDR1 is SGHNT and CDR2 is YYREEE (reference sequence). The DNA of the CDR3 is TGTGCCAGCAGCGCGCCGGATCAGGGGGCCCAGTACTTC. This encodes CASSAPDQGAQYF.

The chain couples TRBV4-2 to TRBJ1-1, with D maybe TRBD1 (6 bases). V dropped 4 bases and J dropped 7 bases, with 16 bases sitting between them. Germline CDR1 and CDR2: LGHNA and YNFKEQ. The CDR3 length is 14 residues. The CDR3 sequence is CASSRGGEGVEAFF. Here the CDR3 DNA reads TGTGCCAGCAGCCGAGGGGGGGAGGGGGTTGAAGCTTTCTTT.

This clone was detected only once. The CDR3 region is CASSGTGGASFLVAKNIQYF. The CDR3 region has the DNA TGTGCCAGCAGTGGAACAGGGGGGGCCTCGTTTTTGGTAGCCAAAAACATTCAGTACTTC. This chain uses TRBV6-1 with TRBJ2-4, with D possibly being TRBD1 (8 bases). This CDR3 is 20 amino acids long. The germline V gene encodes CDR1 MNHNS and CDR2 SASEGT. V lost 4 bases and J 0 bases, leaving 25 bases between the germline ends.

The chain couples TRBV6-5 to TRBJ1-1; weak D call: TRBD1 (6 bases). The CDR3 is made up of 11 amino acids. Germline CDR1 reads MNHEY; CDR2 reads SVGAGI. V lost 6 bases, J lost 4 bases, and 6 bases lay in between. The CDR3 here is CASSRGTEAFF. CDR3 DNA: TGTGCCAGCAGCAGGGGCACTGAAGCTTTCTTT.

J is TRBJ2-7 and V is TRBV20-1; the D is unclear. Trimming removed 6 bases at V and 6 bases at J, with 6 bases between. This CDR3 comprises 9 residues. Germline V gene lookup returns CDR1 DFQATT and CDR2 SNEGSKA (reference sequence). Written as DNA, the CDR3 is TGCAGTGCCCCGGGCGAGCAGTACTTC. This encodes CSAPGEQYF.

The CDR3 region is CAISEQGQGGPYEQYF. CDR3 nucleotide sequence: TGTGCCATCAGTGAACAAGGACAGGGGGGTCCCTACGAGCAGTACTTC. V is TRBV10-3 and J is TRBJ2-7; TRBD1 agrees at 10 bases. Germline CDR1 reads ENHRY; CDR2 reads SYGVKD. The ends lost 3 bases at V and 2 bases at J; junction bases unmatched: 7. The CDR3 spans 16 residues.

This chain connects TRBV5-4 to TRBJ2-2, with 10 bases lining up with TRBD2. Germline lookup yields CDR1 SGHNT and CDR2 YYREEE (reference sequence). The CDR3 has 17 amino acids. The ends lost 1 base at V and 5 bases at J; junction bases unmatched: 8. The CDR3 DNA is TGTGCCAGCAGCTTGTCCTCCCTAGCGGGAGTTACCGGGGAGCTGTTTTTT. Protein: CASSLSSLAGVTGELFF.

This clone was found once. The V gene is TRBV10-3, the J gene TRBJ2-1, with a weak D call TRBD2 (6 bases). CDR1 and CDR2 from the germline V gene are ENHRY and SYGVKD. This CDR3 spans 16 amino acids. The germline V and J ends were trimmed by 3 bases and 0 bases, with 12 bases remaining between them. The CDR3 region has the DNA TGTGCCATCAGTGATTCTGGGGGGAGCTCCTACAATGAGCAGTTCTTC. Its translation is CAISDSGGSSYNEQFF.

The J gene is TRBJ2-7, the V gene TRBV7-6; the D gene is possibly TRBD1 (6 bases). CDR3 length: 15 residues. The ends were cut back, 5 bases at V and 2 bases at J, with 16 bases in the middle. In germline, CDR1 is SGHVS, CDR2 FNYEAQ. The CDR3 reads CASSLTTGYAYEQYF. The CDR3, as DNA: TGTGCCAGCAGCCTAACGACAGGTTATGCCTACGAGCAGTACTTC.

The rearrangement joins TRBV29-1 to TRBJ2-7, with 7 bases matching TRBD1. Germline CDR1 reads SQVTM; CDR2 reads ANQGSEA. V shed 2 bases, J shed 5 bases, and the junction held 6 bases outside the gene matches. The CDR3 is 13 residues long. The chain's CDR3 is CSVEKGQGDEQYF. CDR3 bases: TGCAGCGTTGAAAAAGGGCAGGGGGACGAGCAGTACTTC.

The chain uses TRBV5-8 and TRBJ2-2, with TRBD2 identical over 11 bases. The CDR3 runs to 16 residues. V lost 6 bases and J lost 2; bases outside the gene matches: 6. CDR1 SGHTS and CDR2 YDEGEE come from the germline V gene. In DNA, the CDR3 is TGTGCCAGCAACCGACTAGCGGGGATTAACACCGGGGAGCTGTTTTTT. It translates to CASNRLAGINTGELFF.

This clone has more than one count but fewer than ten. The CDR3 protein is CASSVAPTGLYTGELFF. Here the CDR3 DNA reads TGTGCCAGCAGCGTAGCCCCGACGGGACTCTACACCGGGGAGCTGTTTTTT. The chain combines TRBV9 with TRBJ2-2, with D maybe TRBD2 (6 bases). Trimming took 0 bases from V and 3 from J, leaving 15 bases between them. Germline values: CDR1 SGDLS, CDR2 YYNGEE. CDR3 length: 17 amino acids.

The rearrangement joins TRBV5-1 to TRBJ2-3; tentative D call: TRBD2 (6 bases). In germline, CDR1 is SGHRS, CDR2 YFSETQ. The CDR3 length is 17 residues. Deletions cut 1 base from V and 2 bases from J, with 17 bases between. This CDR3 is CASSLLGRGRYTDTQYF. In nucleotides, the CDR3 is TGCGCCAGCAGCTTGCTTGGGCGGGGTCGTTACACAGATACGCAGTATTTT.

The V gene is TRBV7-2, the J gene TRBJ2-1, with D tentatively TRBD2 (6 bases). V was shortened by 5 bases and J by 12 bases, with 17 bases between the two germline ends. CDR1 and CDR2 (germline): SGHTA, FQGNSA. CDR3 length equals 13 residues. This CDR3 is CASSPTSLLGQFF. The CDR3 bases are TGTGCCAGCAGCCCCACTAGCTTGCTAGGGCAGTTCTTC.

The chain links TRBV7-8 to TRBJ2-2; tentative D call: TRBD2 (7 bases). The CDR3 has 16 residues. The V gene's germline CDR1 is SGHVS and CDR2 FQNEAQ. Trimming cost V 5 bases and J 5 bases, with 18 bases left between them. This CDR3 is CASSLGAGGETGELFF. The CDR3 bases are TGTGCCAGCAGCCTGGGGGCTGGGGGGGAAACCGGGGAGCTGTTTTTT.

The chain joins TRBV11-2 to TRBJ2-3; 8 bases fit TRBD2. This CDR3 has 19 amino acids. J gave up 1 base and V 3 bases, and 15 bases lay outside the gene matches. Germline V CDR1 and CDR2: SGHAT, FQNNGV. Here the CDR3 DNA reads TGTGCCAGCAGCTTCTCCTCCTTGCGAGCGGGAGACGGCACAGATACGCAGTATTTT. The encoded protein is CASSFSSLRAGDGTDTQYF.

This clone has just a few counts. The chain recombines TRBV29-1 with TRBJ1-2; the D gene is possibly TRBD1 (5 bases). The CDR3 extends over 13 amino acids. Trimming took off 6 bases at V and 4 bases at J, with 15 bases between the two ends. The germline gives CDR1 SQVTM, CDR2 ANQGSEA. The CDR3 coding sequence is TGCAGCGTCACAGGACGAGGAGCCTATGGCTACACCTTC. It yields the protein CSVTGRGAYGYTF.

The sample holds a few counts of this clone. The chain couples TRBV15 to TRBJ1-2; TRBD1 matches at 7 bases. The CDR3 sequence is 14 residues long. V lost 0 bases, J lost 8 bases, and 6 bases stayed unmatched. Germline CDR1 reads LNHNV; CDR2 reads YYDKDF (reference sequence). The CDR3 DNA reads as TGTGCCACCAGCAGAGATCAGGGGGTTGGCGGCTACACCTTC. This gives the protein CATSRDQGVGGYTF.

V is TRBV7-2 and J is TRBJ2-1; 11 nucleotides agree with TRBD2. With 2 bases clipped from V and 9 bases from J, the junction kept 6 bases outside the gene matches. The CDR3 spans 15 residues. CDR1 SGHTA and CDR2 FQGNSA come from the germline V gene. CDR3 sequence: CASSLTSGSTGEQFF. The CDR3 coding sequence is TGTGCCAGCAGCTTAACTAGCGGGAGTACGGGTGAGCAGTTCTTC. The full variable domain, its missing parts supplied by reference TRBV7-2 and TRBJ2-1, is GAGVSQSPSNKVTEKGKDVELRCDPISGHTALYWYRQSLGQGLEFLIYFQGNSAPDKSGLPSDRFSAERTGGSVSTLTIQRTQQEDSAVYLCASSLTSGSTGEQFFGPGTRLTVL.

This clone was seen more than once but under ten times. The chain has TRBV7-9 and TRBJ2-1, with unresolved D. V gave up 1 base and J gave up 10 bases, with 8 bases separating them. The CDR3 totals 12 residues. The germline gives CDR1 SEHNR, CDR2 FQNEAQ (reference sequence). The CDR3 sequence is CASSLDLLEQFF. DNA for the CDR3: TGTGCCAGCAGCTTAGACCTACTGGAGCAGTTCTTC.

CDR3 bases: TGTGCCAGCAGCCGTTATACTAGCGGTGGGGTTGGCAATGAGCAGTTCTTC. It yields the protein CASSRYTSGGVGNEQFF. The chain recombines TRBV11-2 with TRBJ2-1, with 8 bases fitting TRBD2. In germline, CDR1 is SGHAT, CDR2 FQNNGV. With V trimmed by 5 bases and J by 6 bases, 15 bases remained unmatched. This CDR3 region has 17 residues.

The V gene is TRBV5-1, the J gene TRBJ2-1; 10 bases align to TRBD1. V was pared by 0 bases and J by 6 bases, with 6 bases of the junction left unmatched. Germline CDR1 is SGHRS and CDR2 is YFSETQ. The CDR3 covers 16 residues. CDR3 sequence: CASSLAGTGVGNEQFF. As DNA, the CDR3 is TGCGCCAGCAGCTTGGCAGGGACAGGGGTTGGCAATGAGCAGTTCTTC.